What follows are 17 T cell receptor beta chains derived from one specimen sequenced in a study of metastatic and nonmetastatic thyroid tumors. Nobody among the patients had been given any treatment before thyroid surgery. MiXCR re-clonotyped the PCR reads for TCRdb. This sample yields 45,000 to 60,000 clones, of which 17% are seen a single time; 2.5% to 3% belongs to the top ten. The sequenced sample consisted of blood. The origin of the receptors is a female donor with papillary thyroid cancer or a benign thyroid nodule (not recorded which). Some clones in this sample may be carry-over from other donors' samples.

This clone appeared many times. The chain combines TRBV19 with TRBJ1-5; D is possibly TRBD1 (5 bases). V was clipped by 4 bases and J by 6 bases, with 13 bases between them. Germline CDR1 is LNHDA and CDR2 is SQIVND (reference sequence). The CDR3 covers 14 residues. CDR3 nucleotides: TGTGCCAGTAGTACATTCAGGGTAAGTCAGCCCCAGCATTTT. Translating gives CASSTFRVSQPQHF. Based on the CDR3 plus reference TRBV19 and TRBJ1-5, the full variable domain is DGGITQSPKYLFRKEGQNVTLSCEQNLNHDAMYWYRQDPGQGLRLIYYSQIVNDFQKGDIAEGYSVSREKKESFPLTVTSAQKNPTAFYLCASSTFRVSQPQHFGDGTRLSIL.

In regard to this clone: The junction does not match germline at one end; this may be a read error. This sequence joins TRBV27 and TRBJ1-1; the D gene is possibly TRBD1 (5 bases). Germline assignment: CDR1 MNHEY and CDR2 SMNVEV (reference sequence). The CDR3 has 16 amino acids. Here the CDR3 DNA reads TGTGCCAGCAGCCCTCAACCCATGGGGCTCGGCACTGAATCTTTCTTT. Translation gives CASSPQPMGLGTESFF.

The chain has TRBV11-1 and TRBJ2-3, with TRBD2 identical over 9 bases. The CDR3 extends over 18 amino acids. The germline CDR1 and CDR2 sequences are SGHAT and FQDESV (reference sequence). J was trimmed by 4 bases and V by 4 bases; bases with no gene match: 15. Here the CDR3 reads CASSSNRGRAGAADTQYF. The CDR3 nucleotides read TGTGCCAGCAGCTCCAACCGCGGGAGGGCCGGTGCTGCAGATACGCAGTATTTT.

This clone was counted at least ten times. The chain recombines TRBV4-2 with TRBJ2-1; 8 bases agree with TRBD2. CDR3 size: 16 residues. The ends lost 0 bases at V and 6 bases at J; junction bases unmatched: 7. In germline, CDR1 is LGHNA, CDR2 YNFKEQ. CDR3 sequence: CASSQENLAGFNEQFF. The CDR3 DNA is TGTGCCAGCAGCCAAGAGAATCTAGCGGGTTTCAATGAGCAGTTCTTC.

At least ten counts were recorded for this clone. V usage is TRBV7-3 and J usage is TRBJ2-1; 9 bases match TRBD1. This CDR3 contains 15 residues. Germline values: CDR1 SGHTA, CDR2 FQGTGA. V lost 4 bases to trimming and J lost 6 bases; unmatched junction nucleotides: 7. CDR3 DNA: TGTGCCAGCAGCTCCGCGGGACAGGGTGGCAATGAGCAGTTCTTC. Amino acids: CASSSAGQGGNEQFF. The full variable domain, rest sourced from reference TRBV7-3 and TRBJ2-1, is GAGVSQTPSNKVTEKGKYVELRCDPISGHTALYWYRQSLGQGPEFLIYFQGTGAADDSGLPNDRFFAVRPEGSVSTLKIQRTERGDSAVYLCASSSAGQGGNEQFFGPGTRLTVL.

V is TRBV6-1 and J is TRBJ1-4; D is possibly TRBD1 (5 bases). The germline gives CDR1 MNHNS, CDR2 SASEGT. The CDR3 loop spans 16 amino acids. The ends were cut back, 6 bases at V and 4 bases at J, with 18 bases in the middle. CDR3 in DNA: TGTGCCAGCAGCACGGGCGTGACAGTGTTTAATGAAAAACTGTTTTTT. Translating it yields CASSTGVTVFNEKLFF.

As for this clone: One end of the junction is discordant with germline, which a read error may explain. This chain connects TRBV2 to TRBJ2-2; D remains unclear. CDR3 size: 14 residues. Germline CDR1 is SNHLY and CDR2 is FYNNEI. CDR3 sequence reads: CASSGYYNTGELFF. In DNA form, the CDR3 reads TGTGCCAGCAGTGGGTACTACAACACCGGCGAGCTGTTTTTT. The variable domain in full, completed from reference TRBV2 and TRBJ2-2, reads EPEVTQTPSHQVTQMGQEVILRCVPISNHLYFYWYRQILGQKVEFLVSFYNNEISEKSEIFDDQFSVERPDGSNFTLKIRSTKLEDSAMYFCASSGYYNTGELFFGEGSRLTVL.

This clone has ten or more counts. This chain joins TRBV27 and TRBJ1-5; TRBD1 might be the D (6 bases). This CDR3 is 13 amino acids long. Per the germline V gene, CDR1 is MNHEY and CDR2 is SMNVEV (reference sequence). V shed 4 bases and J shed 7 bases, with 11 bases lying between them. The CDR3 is CASSSDSVQPQHF. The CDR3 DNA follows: TGTGCCAGCAGTTCGGACAGTGTACAGCCCCAGCATTTT.

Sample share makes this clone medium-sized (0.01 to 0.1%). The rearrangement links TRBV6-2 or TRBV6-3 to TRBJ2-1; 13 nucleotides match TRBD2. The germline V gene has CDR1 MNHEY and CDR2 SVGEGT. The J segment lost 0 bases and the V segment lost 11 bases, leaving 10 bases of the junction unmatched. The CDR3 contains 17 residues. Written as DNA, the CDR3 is TGTGCCTCCCTGACTAGCGGGAGGTTCTTCTCCTACAATGAGCAGTTCTTC. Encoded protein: CASLTSGRFFSYNEQFF.

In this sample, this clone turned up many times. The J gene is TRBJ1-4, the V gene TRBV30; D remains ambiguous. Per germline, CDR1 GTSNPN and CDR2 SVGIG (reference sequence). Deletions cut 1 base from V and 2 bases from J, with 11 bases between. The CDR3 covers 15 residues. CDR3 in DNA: TGTGCCTGGAGTGCCGGCGATCACACTAATGAAAAACTGTTTTTT. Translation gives CAWSAGDHTNEKLFF.

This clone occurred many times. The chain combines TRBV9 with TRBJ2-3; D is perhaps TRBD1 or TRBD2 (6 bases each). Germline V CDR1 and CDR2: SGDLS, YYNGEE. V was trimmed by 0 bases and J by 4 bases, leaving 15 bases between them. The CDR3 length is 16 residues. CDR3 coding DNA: TGTGCCAGCAGCGTAGCAGGAGGGGGTGTCGCAGATACGCAGTATTTT. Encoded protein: CASSVAGGGVADTQYF.

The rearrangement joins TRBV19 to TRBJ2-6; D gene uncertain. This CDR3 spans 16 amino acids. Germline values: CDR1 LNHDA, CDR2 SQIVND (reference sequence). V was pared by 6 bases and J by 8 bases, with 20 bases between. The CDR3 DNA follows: TGTGCCAGTAGCTCATCCAAGTGGACCGGGTCCAACGTCCTGACTTTC. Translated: CASSSSKWTGSNVLTF.

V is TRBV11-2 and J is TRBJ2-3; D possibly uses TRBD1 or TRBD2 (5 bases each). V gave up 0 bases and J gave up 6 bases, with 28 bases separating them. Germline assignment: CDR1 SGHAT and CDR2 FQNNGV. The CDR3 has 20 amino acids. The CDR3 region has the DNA TGTGCCAGCAGCTTAGATTTTGGTTCCGGTTTGAGGGGTCCGAGGGATACGCAGTATTTT. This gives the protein CASSLDFGSGLRGPRDTQYF. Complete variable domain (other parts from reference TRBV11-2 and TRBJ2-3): EAGVAQSPRYKIIEKRQSVAFWCNPISGHATLYWYQQILGQGPKLLIQFQNNGVVDDSQLPKDRFSAERLKGVDSTLKIQPAKLEDSAVYLCASSLDFGSGLRGPRDTQYFGPGTRLTVL.

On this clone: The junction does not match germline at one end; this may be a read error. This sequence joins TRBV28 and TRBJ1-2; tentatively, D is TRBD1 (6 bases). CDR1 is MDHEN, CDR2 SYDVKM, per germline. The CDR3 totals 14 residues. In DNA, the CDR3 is TGTCCCAGCAGCTCCCCCGCAGGGGTAGAGGTCTACACCTTC. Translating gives CPSSSPAGVEVYTF.

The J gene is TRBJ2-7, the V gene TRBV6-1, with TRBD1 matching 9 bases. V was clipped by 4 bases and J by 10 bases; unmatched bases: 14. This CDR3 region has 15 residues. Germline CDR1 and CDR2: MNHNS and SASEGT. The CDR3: CASSGLLQGAYYQYF. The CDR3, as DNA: TGTGCCAGCAGTGGACTACTACAGGGGGCCTACTATCAGTACTTC.

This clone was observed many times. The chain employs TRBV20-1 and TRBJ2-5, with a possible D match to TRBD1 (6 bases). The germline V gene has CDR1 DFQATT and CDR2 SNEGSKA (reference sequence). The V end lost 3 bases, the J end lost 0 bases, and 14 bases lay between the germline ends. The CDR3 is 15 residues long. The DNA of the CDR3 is TGCAGTGCTAGGAGGGACAACCTCTACCAAGAGACCCAGTACTTC. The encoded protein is CSARRDNLYQETQYF.

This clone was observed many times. CDR3 sequence reads: CASSASNLAEQYF. DNA of the CDR3: TGTGCCAGCAGCGCCTCAAACTTGGCTGAGCAGTACTTC. The chain combines TRBV9 with TRBJ2-7; D unresolved. The CDR3 covers 13 residues. Per germline, CDR1 SGDLS and CDR2 YYNGEE. Trimming cost V 3 bases and J 7 bases, with 14 bases left between them.